This TCR beta chain came from a study of T cells in Graves' hyperthyroidism and ophthalmopathy. General study points: A model built on 13 V-J features separated ophthalmopathy from stable hyperthyroidism.

From RNA transcripts, TCR beta CDR3 regions were amplified. With the HTBI primer set, the TCR CDR3 went through a first round of RT-PCR. TCRdb recomputed calls from the multiplex PCR reads with MiXCR, one row per CDR3 protein. The sample has roughly 800,000 distinct CDR3 sequences, about 38% seen once; the top ten hold about 9%. The CDR3 extends over 14 amino acids. V was cut by 0 bases and J by 5 bases, with 10 bases left in between. The germline V gene has CDR1 ENHRY and CDR2 SYGVKD. Concerning this clonotype: Antigen: not known.

Newly diagnosed hyperthyroidism, duration under 2 months, in patients aged 18 to 65. For the diagnoses, clinical symptoms, serum thyroxine and TRAb, thyroid ultrasound and orbital computed tomography were used. This receptor was identified in a man aged 18 to 30 with Graves' hyperthyroidism. The source material was blood. The chain uses TRBV10-3 and TRBJ1-1; D might be TRBD1 (5 bases). The CDR3 loop reads CAISESGGKTEAFF. In nucleotides, the CDR3 is TGTGCCATCAGTGAGTCGGGGGGGAAGACTGAAGCTTTCTTT.